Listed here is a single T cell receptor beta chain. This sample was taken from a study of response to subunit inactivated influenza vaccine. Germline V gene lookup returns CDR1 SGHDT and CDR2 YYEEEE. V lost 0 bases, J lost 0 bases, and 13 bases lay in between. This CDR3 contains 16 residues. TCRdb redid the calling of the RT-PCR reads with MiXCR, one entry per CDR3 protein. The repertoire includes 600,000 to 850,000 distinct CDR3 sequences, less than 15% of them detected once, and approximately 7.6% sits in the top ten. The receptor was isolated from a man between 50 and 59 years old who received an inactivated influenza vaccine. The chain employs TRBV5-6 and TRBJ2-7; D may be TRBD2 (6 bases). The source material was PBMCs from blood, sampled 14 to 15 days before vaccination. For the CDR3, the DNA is TGTGCCAGCAGCTTGGGGGGACTGACCAACTCCTACGAGCAGTACTTC. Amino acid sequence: CASSLGGLTNSYEQYF.